Presented here are 32 T cell receptor beta chains from one specimen sequenced in a study of T cell repertoires in cytomegalovirus infection. TCRdb recomputed calls from the reads with MiXCR, one row per CDR3 protein. Of roughly 230,000 distinct CDR3 sequences listed, 6.5% are singletons. The sequenced sample consisted of PBMCs. These receptor sequences come from a human donor in good health (CMV status not recorded). Some clones in this sample may be carry-over from other donors' samples.

This clonotype was seen many times. The gene calls are TRBV7-2 and TRBJ2-5; 8 bases agree with TRBD1. The germline gives CDR1 SGHTA, CDR2 FQGNSA. The V gene end was trimmed by 0 bases and the J gene end by 5 bases; junction bases not matched to a gene: 8. The CDR3 loop spans 16 amino acids. The CDR3 bases are TGTGCCAGCAGCTTAGCGCTGGCAGGGGGCGCTGAGACCCAGTACTTC. Amino acids: CASSLALAGGAETQYF.

In this sample, this clonotype turned up a few times. This chain joins TRBV29-1 and TRBJ1-2; 8 bases match TRBD1. Per germline, CDR1 SQVTM and CDR2 ANQGSEA. V was pared by 4 bases and J by 0 bases, with 10 bases of the junction left unmatched. The CDR3 contains 16 residues. The DNA for the CDR3 is TGCAGCGTTGGTGGTGCAGGGGGCTCTTCTAACTATGGCTACACCTTC. Protein sequence: CSVGGAGGSSNYGYTF.

This clonotype came up many times. The CDR3 sequence is CASSFGLQETQYF. CDR3 in DNA: TGTGCCAGCAGCTTCGGGCTCCAAGAGACCCAGTACTTC. This rearrangement joins TRBV7-2 to TRBJ2-5; D is ambiguous. V shed 3 bases and J shed 1 base, with 6 bases lying between them. Germline V CDR1 and CDR2: SGHTA, FQGNSA. This CDR3 contains 13 residues.

In its sample, this clonotype was seen many times. The J gene is TRBJ2-2, the V gene TRBV12-3 or TRBV12-4; D is possibly TRBD2 (5 bases). V lost 8 bases and J lost 0, with 13 bases in between. The CDR3 is made up of 15 amino acids. CDR3 coding DNA: TGTGCCAGCGGACTGACGCAAGCGAACACCGGGGAGCTGTTTTTT. It encodes CASGLTQANTGELFF.

This clonotype was counted many times. This chain joins TRBV20-1 and TRBJ1-4; TRBD1 might be the D (5 bases). The V end lost 0 bases, the J end lost 4 bases, and 12 bases lay between the germline ends. This CDR3 is 15 amino acids long. CDR1 is DFQATT, CDR2 SNEGSKA, per germline (reference sequence). The CDR3, as DNA: TGCAGTGCTAGAGATGTTTACAGGAGTAATGAAAAACTGTTTTTT. Translating gives CSARDVYRSNEKLFF.

This clonotype was picked up a small number of times. The chain recombines TRBV19 with TRBJ1-2; D call uncertain. CDR1 is LNHDA and CDR2 is SQIVND in the germline V gene (reference sequence). V lost 3 bases and J 2 bases, leaving 7 bases between the germline ends. The CDR3 length is 13 residues. CDR3 residues: CASSIRANYGYTF. DNA of the CDR3: TGTGCCAGTAGTATCCGGGCGAACTATGGCTACACCTTC.

This clonotype has ten or more counts. The chain employs TRBV28 and TRBJ1-5; TRBD1 is a possible D gene (5 bases). V was clipped by 4 bases and J by 4 bases, with 14 bases between them. The CDR3 is made up of 15 amino acids. CDR1 is MDHEN and CDR2 is SYDVKM in the germline V gene. The CDR3, as DNA: TGTGCCAGCAGTTCCCCCGGGGAGGGGAATCAGCCCCAGCATTTT. This sequence encodes CASSSPGEGNQPQHF.

The rearrangement links TRBV29-1 to TRBJ2-7; TRBD1 might be the D (5 bases). This CDR3 comprises 14 residues. Germline CDR1 SQVTM, CDR2 ANQGSEA. V gave up 6 bases and J gave up 7 bases, with 22 bases separating them. The CDR3 DNA is TGCAGCGTCTCCTTCAGGGCAACCCCCTTGGAGCAGTACTTC. Translated: CSVSFRATPLEQYF.

This chain connects TRBV28 to TRBJ2-7; 10 bases are a match to TRBD1. Trimming cost V 3 bases and J 0 bases; bases outside gene matches: 11. CDR3 length equals 18 residues. CDR1 and CDR2 (germline): MDHEN, SYDVKM. CDR3 in amino acids: CASSFMTGGQPASYEQYF. The CDR3 DNA sequence: TGTGCCAGCAGTTTTATGACAGGGGGCCAACCGGCCTCCTACGAGCAGTACTTC.

This clonotype was seen repeatedly, ten times or more. This rearrangement joins TRBV7-3 to TRBJ2-5, with 11 bases fitting TRBD2. Germline CDR1 and CDR2: SGHTA and FQGTGA. There are 20 residues in the CDR3. V gave up 1 base and J gave up 1 base; unmatched junction bases: 14. CDR3 loop: CASSLIPLGLAAGSQETQYF. The CDR3 DNA reads TGTGCCAGCAGCTTAATTCCGTTGGGACTAGCGGCGGGAAGCCAAGAGACCCAGTACTTC. The whole variable domain, remainder taken from reference TRBV7-3 and TRBJ2-5, is GAGVSQTPSNKVTEKGKYVELRCDPISGHTALYWYRQSLGQGPEFLIYFQGTGAADDSGLPNDRFFAVRPEGSVSTLKIQRTERGDSAVYLCASSLIPLGLAAGSQETQYFGPGTRLLVL.

This clonotype has ten or more counts. This chain connects TRBV6-2 or TRBV6-3 to TRBJ1-4; tentatively, D is TRBD1 (5 bases). This CDR3 comprises 15 residues. Per germline, CDR1 MNHEY and CDR2 SVGEGT. Trimming stripped 6 bases from V and 6 bases from J, with 17 bases between. CDR3 sequence reads: CASRDPGLGDEKLFF. CDR3 bases: TGTGCCAGCAGAGACCCGGGACTGGGAGATGAAAAACTGTTTTTT.

This clonotype was seen repeatedly, ten times or more. The CDR3 nucleotides read TGTGCCAGCAGCTTAGTATCCCTAGCGGGGGGGGACCAAGAGACCCAGTACTTC. Protein sequence: CASSLVSLAGGDQETQYF. V and J are TRBV7-2 and TRBJ2-5, with 12 bases identical to TRBD2. Germline CDR1 reads SGHTA; CDR2 reads FQGNSA. The J segment lost 0 bases and the V segment lost 1 base, leaving 6 bases of the junction unmatched. The CDR3 covers 18 residues.

This clonotype came up many times. The CDR3 sequence: CATSRAQDRVYEQYF. DNA for the CDR3: TGTGCCACCAGCAGAGCCCAGGACAGGGTCTACGAGCAGTACTTC. The gene calls are TRBV15 and TRBJ2-7, with TRBD1 matching 8 bases. The CDR3 totals 15 residues. Germline values: CDR1 LNHNV, CDR2 YYDKDF (reference sequence). Trimming at V came to 1 base and at J to 3 bases, leaving 5 bases not matched to a gene.

This clonotype appeared many times. The rearrangement links TRBV28 to TRBJ2-5; D may be TRBD2 (5 bases). The germline V gene encodes CDR1 MDHEN and CDR2 SYDVKM. Trimming removed 3 bases from V and 5 bases from J, with 13 bases in between. The CDR3 consists of 14 residues. CDR3 DNA: TGTGCCAGCAGTTTTGAGGGCCTGCGGGAGACCCAGTACTTC. Translating it yields CASSFEGLRETQYF.

At least ten counts were recorded for this clonotype. V is TRBV6-5 and J is TRBJ2-5; the match to TRBD1 covers 8 bases. Germline V lookup: CDR1 MNHEY, CDR2 SVGAGI. The CDR3 is 14 residues long. The V and J ends lost 6 bases and 10 bases, in that order; junction bases with no gene match: 13. CDR3 residues: CASRTLDRESGQYF. CDR3 DNA sequence: TGTGCCAGCAGAACACTGGACAGGGAAAGCGGCCAGTACTTC.

This clonotype was seen ten or more times. For the CDR3, the DNA is TGTGCCAGCAGTTACTCGAGGGACCCCTCCTACGAGCAGTACTTC. Encoded protein: CASSYSRDPSYEQYF. V usage is TRBV6-5 and J usage is TRBJ2-7; D is possibly TRBD1 or TRBD2 (5 bases each). CDR3 size: 15 residues. V was clipped by 0 bases and J by 0 bases, with 9 bases between them. The V gene's germline CDR1 is MNHEY and CDR2 SVGAGI.

This clonotype was counted many times. The CDR3 nucleotides are TGTGCCAGCAGCTTAGTAGTAGATAGCAATCAGCCCCAGCATTTT. It translates to CASSLVVDSNQPQHF. This chain uses TRBV7-2 with TRBJ1-5; D ambiguous. The V and J ends lost 1 base and 0 bases respectively, with 7 bases between them. CDR3 length equals 15 residues. CDR1 and CDR2 from the germline V gene are SGHTA and FQGNSA.

In its sample, this clonotype was seen many times. The chain is built from TRBV12-3 or TRBV12-4 and TRBJ1-1; 8 bases agree with TRBD1. The CDR3 sequence is 14 residues long. With V trimmed by 6 bases and J by 4 bases, 7 bases remained unmatched. CDR3 sequence: CASRRQGPSTEAFF. In nucleotides, the CDR3 is TGTGCCAGCAGAAGACAGGGGCCGAGCACTGAAGCTTTCTTT.

This clonotype appeared many times. The chain uses TRBV7-9 and TRBJ2-7; 7 nucleotides match TRBD1. CDR1 is SEHNR, CDR2 FQNEAQ, per germline (reference sequence). V dropped 3 bases and J dropped 3; count of bases not matched to a gene: 8. There are 15 residues in the CDR3. The DNA of the CDR3 is TGTGCCAGCAGCTTTTTCCGGGACAGAGTCTACGAGCAGTACTTC. Its protein product is CASSFFRDRVYEQYF. Together with reference TRBV7-9 and TRBJ2-7, the CDR3 gives the full variable domain: DTGVSQNPRHKITKRGQNVTFRCDPISEHNRLYWYRQTLGQGPEFLTYFQNEAQLEKSRLLSDRFSAERPKGSFSTLEIQRTEQGDSAMYLCASSFFRDRVYEQYFGPGTRLTVT.

This clonotype was recorded many times. This sequence joins TRBV20-1 and TRBJ2-3; 7 bases agree with TRBD1. The germline gives CDR1 DFQATT, CDR2 SNEGSKA (reference sequence). This CDR3 is built from 15 residues. The J segment lost 1 base and the V segment lost 1 base, leaving 5 bases of the junction unmatched. The DNA for the CDR3 is TGCAGTGCTAGAGGACAGGGAGAAGGCACAGATACGCAGTATTTT. Translated, it gives CSARGQGEGTDTQYF.

The chain joins TRBV29-1 to TRBJ2-5, with D possibly being TRBD1 or TRBD2 (5 bases each). From germline, CDR1 is SQVTM and CDR2 ANQGSEA. This CDR3 is built from 15 residues. V lost 4 bases, J lost 4 bases, and 19 bases lay in between. The CDR3 region has the DNA TGCAGCGTTGTTGGGGACGCCCCTCAGAGAGAGACCCAGTACTTC. Its translation: CSVVGDAPQRETQYF.

This clonotype was counted between two and nine times. V usage is TRBV29-1 and J usage is TRBJ1-1, with TRBD1 matching 8 bases. The trim removed 4 bases at V and 1 base at J, leaving 2 bases unmatched. This CDR3 region has 13 residues. CDR1 and CDR2 (germline): SQVTM, ANQGSEA. The CDR3 spells CSVGDRKNTEAFF. In DNA, the CDR3 is TGCAGCGTTGGGGACAGGAAGAACACTGAAGCTTTCTTT. Drawing the rest from reference TRBV29-1 and TRBJ1-1, the complete variable domain is SAVISQKPSRDICQRGTSLTIQCQVDSQVTMMFWYRQQPGQSLTLIATANQGSEATYESGFVIDKFPISRPNLTFSTLTVSNMSPEDSSIYLCSVGDRKNTEAFFGQGTRLTVV.

This clonotype was detected a few times. The V call is TRBV20-1, the J call TRBJ2-7, with no clear D. This CDR3 is built from 13 residues. The germline gives CDR1 DFQATT, CDR2 SNEGSKA (reference sequence). V was trimmed by 6 bases and J by 7 bases, leaving 19 bases between them. The CDR3 here is CSAPGPHSDEQYF. CDR3 nucleotides: TGCAGTGCCCCAGGTCCCCACTCGGATGAGCAGTACTTC.

This clonotype was seen ten or more times. The V gene is TRBV7-2, the J gene TRBJ2-4, with D uncertain. Germline V gives CDR1 SGHTA, CDR2 FQGNSA. Trimming pared 3 bases from V and 3 bases from J, leaving 6 bases between. The CDR3 sequence is 13 residues long. The CDR3 here is CASSFTNKNIQYF. The CDR3 DNA follows: TGTGCCAGCAGCTTTACGAACAAAAACATTCAGTACTTC.

This clonotype was recorded a few times. The rearrangement joins TRBV20-1 to TRBJ1-1; TRBD1 matches 7 bases. The CDR3 has 15 residues. The V gene's germline CDR1 is DFQATT and CDR2 SNEGSKA (reference sequence). Trimming at V came to 5 bases and at J to 4 bases, leaving 13 bases not matched to a gene. CDR3 in amino acids: CSALLPKTGSTEAFF. CDR3 DNA sequence: TGCAGTGCTCTCCTTCCGAAGACAGGGAGCACTGAAGCTTTCTTT.

This clonotype was seen ten or more times. V usage is TRBV25-1 and J usage is TRBJ2-6, with TRBD2 matching over 8 bases. The V gene end was trimmed by 7 bases and the J gene end by 1 base; junction bases not matched to a gene: 3. The V gene's germline CDR1 is MGHDK and CDR2 SYGVNS. This CDR3 spans 15 amino acids. CDR3: CASTPGGSGANVLTF. CDR3 nucleotide sequence: TGTGCCAGCACCCCGGGAGGGTCTGGGGCCAACGTCCTGACTTTC. Drawing the rest from reference TRBV25-1 and TRBJ2-6, the complete variable domain is EADIYQTPRYLVIGTGKKITLECSQTMGHDKMYWYQQDPGMELHLIHYSYGVNSTEKGDLSSESTVSRIRTEHFPLTLESARPSHTSQYLCASTPGGSGANVLTFGAGSRLTVL.

At least ten counts were recorded for this clonotype. The chain combines TRBV2 with TRBJ1-5, with unresolved D. The CDR3 contains 17 residues. CDR1 is SNHLY and CDR2 is FYNNEI in the germline V gene. V was clipped by 7 bases and J by 0 bases, with 19 bases between them. The CDR3 DNA is TGTGCCAGCAAGGGTGTAGAGGGAACTTCTAGCAATCAGCCCCAGCATTTT. It yields the protein CASKGVEGTSSNQPQHF. Filled out from reference TRBV2 and TRBJ1-5, the complete variable domain reads EPEVTQTPSHQVTQMGQEVILRCVPISNHLYFYWYRQILGQKVEFLVSFYNNEISEKSEIFDDQFSVERPDGSNFTLKIRSTKLEDSAMYFCASKGVEGTSSNQPQHFGDGTRLSIL.

There are many counts of this clonotype. The V gene is TRBV6-2 or TRBV6-3, the J gene TRBJ1-2; D gene uncertain. Trimming took off 7 bases at V and 5 bases at J, with 14 bases between the two ends. The CDR3 spans 13 residues. Germline V lookup: CDR1 MNHEY, CDR2 SVGEGT. Here the CDR3 DNA reads TGTGCCAGCAACTCGGACGGGTTTTATGGCTACACCTTC. Translated, it gives CASNSDGFYGYTF.

This clonotype is categorized as medium-sized. The chain links TRBV7-2 to TRBJ2-7; D perhaps matches TRBD1 (6 bases). The V end lost 4 bases, the J end lost 2 bases, and 12 bases lay between the germline ends. CDR1 and CDR2 (germline): SGHTA, FQGNSA. There are 14 residues in the CDR3. CDR3 region: CASSSGVDAYEQYF. The CDR3 region has the DNA TGTGCCAGCAGCTCAGGGGTCGACGCCTACGAGCAGTACTTC.

This clonotype was seen repeatedly, ten times or more. The J gene is TRBJ1-4, the V gene TRBV28; 8 bases fit TRBD1. Germline V gene lookup returns CDR1 MDHEN and CDR2 SYDVKM. The CDR3 totals 15 residues. J lost 5 bases, V lost 3 bases, and 5 bases had no gene match. CDR3 protein: CASSFRGQPNEKLFF. CDR3 in DNA: TGTGCCAGCAGTTTCAGGGGGCAACCCAATGAAAAACTGTTTTTT. Filled out from reference TRBV28 and TRBJ1-4, the complete variable domain reads DVKVTQSSRYLVKRTGEKVFLECVQDMDHENMFWYRQDPGLGLRLIYFSYDVKMKEKGDIPEGYSVSREKKERFSLILESASTNQTSMYLCASSFRGQPNEKLFFGSGTQLSVL.

Ten or more counts support this clonotype. The rearrangement joins TRBV7-2 to TRBJ2-1; TRBD1 agrees at 9 bases. The ends lost 4 bases at V and 5 bases at J; junction bases unmatched: 9. The length of the CDR3 is 16 residues. CDR1 SGHTA and CDR2 FQGNSA come from the germline V gene. In DNA, the CDR3 is TGTGCCAGCAGCTCGGTCGGGACAGGGCAACACAATGAGCAGTTCTTC. This gives the protein CASSSVGTGQHNEQFF.

This clonotype has at least ten counts. This chain uses TRBV20-1 with TRBJ2-5; the D gene is possibly TRBD1 (5 bases). Germline CDR1 DFQATT, CDR2 SNEGSKA (reference sequence). The CDR3 sequence is 15 residues long. The ends were cut back, 0 bases at V and 2 bases at J, with 13 bases in the middle. The DNA for the CDR3 is TGCAGTGCTAGAGACAGGGCCAATCTTCAAGAGACCCAGTACTTC. Its translation is CSARDRANLQETQYF.